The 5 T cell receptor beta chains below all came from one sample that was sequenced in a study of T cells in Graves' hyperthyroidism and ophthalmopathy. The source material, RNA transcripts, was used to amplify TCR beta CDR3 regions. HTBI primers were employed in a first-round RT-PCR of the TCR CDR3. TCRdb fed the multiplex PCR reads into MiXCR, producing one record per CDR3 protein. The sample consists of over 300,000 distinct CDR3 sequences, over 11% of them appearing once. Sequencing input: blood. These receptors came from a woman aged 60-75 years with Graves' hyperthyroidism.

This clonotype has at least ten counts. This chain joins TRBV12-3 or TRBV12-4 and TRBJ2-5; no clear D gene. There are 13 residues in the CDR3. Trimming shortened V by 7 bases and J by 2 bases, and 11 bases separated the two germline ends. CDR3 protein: CASTQSLQETQYF. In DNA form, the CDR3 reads TGTGCCAGCACCCAATCCCTTCAAGAGACCCAGTACTTC.

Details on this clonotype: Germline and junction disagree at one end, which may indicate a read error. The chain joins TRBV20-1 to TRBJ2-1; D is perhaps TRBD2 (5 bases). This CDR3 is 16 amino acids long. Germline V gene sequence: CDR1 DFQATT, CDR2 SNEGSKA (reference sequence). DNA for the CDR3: TGCAGTGCTAGAGATCTAAACGGGATTGTCTGCAATGGGCAGTTCTTC. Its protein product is CSARDLNGIVCNGQFF.

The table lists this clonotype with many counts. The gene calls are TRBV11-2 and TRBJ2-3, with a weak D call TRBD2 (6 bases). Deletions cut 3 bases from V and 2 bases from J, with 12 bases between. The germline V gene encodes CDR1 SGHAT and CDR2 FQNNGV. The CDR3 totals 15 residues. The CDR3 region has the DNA TGTGCCAGCAGCTTTCGAGGCGGGGCCACAGATACGCAGTATTTT. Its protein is CASSFRGGATDTQYF.

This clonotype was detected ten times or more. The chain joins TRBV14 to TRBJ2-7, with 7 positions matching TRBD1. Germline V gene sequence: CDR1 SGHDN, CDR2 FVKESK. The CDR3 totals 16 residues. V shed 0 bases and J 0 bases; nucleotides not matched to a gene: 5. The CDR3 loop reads CASSQEGRGSSYEQYF. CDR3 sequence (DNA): TGTGCCAGCAGCCAAGAAGGCAGGGGGTCCTCCTACGAGCAGTACTTC. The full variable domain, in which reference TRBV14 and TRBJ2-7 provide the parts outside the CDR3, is EAGVTQFPSHSVIEKGQTVTLRCDPISGHDNLYWYRRVMGKEIKFLLHFVKESKQDESGMPNNRFLAERTGGTYSTLKVQPAELEDSGVYFCASSQEGRGSSYEQYFGPGTRLTVT.

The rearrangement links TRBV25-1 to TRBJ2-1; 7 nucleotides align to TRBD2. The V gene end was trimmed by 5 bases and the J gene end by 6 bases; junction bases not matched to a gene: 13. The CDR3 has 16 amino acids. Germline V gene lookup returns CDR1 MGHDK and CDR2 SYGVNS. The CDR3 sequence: CASSRGGGGLSNEQFF. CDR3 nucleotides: TGTGCCAGCAGTCGAGGAGGCGGGGGTCTTAGCAATGAGCAGTTCTTC.